A single sample is the source of the 30 T cell receptor beta chains below, sequenced in a study of shared clonotypes between healthy human individuals. Generated by immunoSEQ multiplex PCR, the TCRdb table keeps only in-frame clones and is missing some. The sample consists of hundreds of thousands of clones, about 74% of them appearing once. Sequenced sample: PBMCs. These receptors were collected from a woman aged 40 to 50 in good health. Some clones in this sample may be carry-over from other donors' samples.

The chain has TRBV2 and TRBJ2-4, with 14 nucleotides matching TRBD2. Germline CDR1 is SNHLY and CDR2 is FYNNEI. CDR3 length: 17 amino acids. V was pared by 5 bases and J by 3 bases, with 6 bases of the junction left unmatched. CDR3 DNA sequence: TGTGCCAGCAGTTCGACTAGCGGGAGGGTCGTCAAAAACATTCAGTACTTC. This codes for CASSSTSGRVVKNIQYF.

The CDR3 DNA is TGCGCCAGCAGCCTAGGGACACGGGCTGTGGACCTCCACTTT. This sequence encodes CASSLGTRAVDLHF. The chain recombines TRBV5-1 with TRBJ1-6; D might be TRBD1 (6 bases). Germline V CDR1 and CDR2: SGHRS, YFSETQ. V was cut by 4 bases and J by 15 bases, with 20 bases left in between. CDR3 length equals 14 residues.

This sequence joins TRBV5-4 and TRBJ2-1; TRBD2 aligns across 10 bases. This CDR3 is 13 amino acids long. V gave up 6 bases and J gave up 8 bases; unmatched junction bases: 5. CDR1 is SGHNT and CDR2 is YYREEE in the germline V gene (reference sequence). The chain's CDR3 is CASTQGTSDEQFF. Written as DNA, the CDR3 is TGTGCCAGCACCCAAGGGACTAGCGATGAGCAGTTCTTC.

The chain is built from TRBV5-1 and TRBJ1-2, with 8 bases aligning to TRBD1. The CDR3 is 15 residues long. Per germline, CDR1 SGHRS and CDR2 YFSETQ. The V segment lost 5 bases and the J segment 4 bases; nucleotides outside the gene matches: 10. The CDR3 coding sequence is TGCGCCAGCAGGGTCGCAGGGGGCGCCGGCTATGGCTACACCTTC. Protein: CASRVAGGAGYGYTF.

This clone was seen just once. V gene TRBV27 combines with J gene TRBJ2-5; D is unresolved. The germline gives CDR1 MNHEY, CDR2 SMNVEV (reference sequence). This CDR3 has 14 amino acids. Trimming shortened V by 5 bases and J by 5 bases, and 15 bases separated the two germline ends. The CDR3 DNA reads TGTGCCAGCAGTATTCGGGCCGCCTCGGAGACCCAGTACTTC. It yields the protein CASSIRAASETQYF.

The chain combines TRBV9 with TRBJ1-6; D gene ambiguous. This CDR3 comprises 13 residues. In germline, CDR1 is SGDLS, CDR2 YYNGEE. The V end was cut by 4 bases, the J end by 5 bases, with 7 bases between. CDR3 coding DNA: TGTGCCAGCAGCCCCGACGATAATTCACCCCTCCACTTT. Its translation: CASSPDDNSPLHF.

As regards this clone: A far larger clone is a single base away, which makes a read error likely. Other DNA sequences within the sample encode an identical CDR3. The chain links TRBV6-1 to TRBJ1-5; D not resolved. This CDR3 has 13 residues. Germline CDR1 is MNHNS and CDR2 is SASEGT. As DNA, the CDR3 is TGTGCCAGCAGTAAAGAGGCCAATCAGCCCCAGCATTTC. This sequence encodes CASSKEANQPQHF.

The chain uses TRBV5-1 and TRBJ2-2; D is uncertain. V was clipped by 0 bases and J by 0 bases, with 9 bases between them. The CDR3 totals 16 residues. CDR1 and CDR2 (germline): SGHRS, YFSETQ. The CDR3 nucleotides read TGCGCCAGCAGCTTGGGGCAGGCAGCGAACACCGGGGAGCTGTTTTTT. Its protein is CASSLGQAANTGELFF.

This clone is a singleton in its sample. The chain has TRBV4-1 and TRBJ2-2; D unresolved. CDR1 MGHRA and CDR2 YSYEKL come from the germline V gene. This CDR3 region has 16 residues. V gave up 0 bases and J gave up 2 bases, with 10 bases separating them. CDR3 sequence: CASSQELFFNTGELFF. The CDR3 DNA reads as TGCGCCAGCAGCCAAGAACTCTTCTTCAACACCGGGGAGCTGTTTTTT.

The chain combines TRBV6-5 with TRBJ1-2; 7 bases agree with TRBD1. CDR1 MNHEY and CDR2 SVGAGI come from the germline V gene. Trimming removed 6 bases from V and 4 bases from J; junction bases left unmatched: 5. This CDR3 comprises 13 residues. This CDR3 is CASRSRGTYGYTF. As DNA, the CDR3 is TGTGCCAGCAGGAGCAGGGGGACCTATGGCTACACCTTC.

The chain has TRBV30 and TRBJ1-1; D ambiguous. CDR1 and CDR2 (germline): GTSNPN, SVGIG (reference sequence). The CDR3 has 13 amino acids. V shed 6 bases and J shed 1 base, with 12 bases lying between them. CDR3 sequence: CACSKGWNTEAFF. CDR3 coding DNA: TGTGCCTGCTCGAAAGGGTGGAACACTGAAGCTTTCTTT.

This clone was seen only a few times. The chain employs TRBV28 and TRBJ2-5; 9 positions match TRBD1. The germline CDR1 and CDR2 sequences are MDHEN and SYDVKM. V lost 6 bases, J lost 5 bases, and 7 bases stayed unmatched. The CDR3 is 14 amino acids. In nucleotides, the CDR3 is TGTGCCAGCAGGGACAGGGGAGGTTCGGAGACCCAGTACTTC. The encoded protein is CASRDRGGSETQYF.

Worth noting for this clone: One base separates it from a far larger clone, so it is likely a read error. This specimen includes other DNA sequences encoding the same CDR3. This chain uses TRBV29-1 with TRBJ2-7; TRBD1 matches at 12 bases. This CDR3 has 13 amino acids. Germline values: CDR1 SQVTM, CDR2 ANQGSEA. CDR3 sequence (DNA): TGCGGCGCCACGGGACAGGGGGCTCACGAACAGTACTTC. Translated: CGATGQGAHEQYF.

This clone showed up just a few times. The chain is built from TRBV4-2 and TRBJ1-4; no clear D gene. Germline V CDR1 and CDR2: LGHNA, YNFKEQ. V lost 3 bases and J 0 bases, leaving 8 bases between the germline ends. CDR3 length: 15 residues. The CDR3 protein is CASSQSGATNEKLFF. CDR3 coding DNA: TGTGCCAGCAGCCAGAGCGGGGCAACTAATGAAAAACTGTTTTTT.

This clone was found a few times. The chain employs TRBV20-1 and TRBJ2-7; no firm D call. Germline-derived CDR1 and CDR2 are DFQATT and SNEGSKA (reference sequence). The V and J ends lost 3 bases and 7 bases respectively, with 7 bases between them. There are 10 residues in the CDR3. The CDR3 DNA follows: TGCAGTGCTAGTTCGACAGAGCAGTACTTC. It translates to CSASSTEQYF.

This clone was detected only a few times. The chain carries TRBV28 and TRBJ1-2; possibly TRBD1 for D (5 bases). The length of the CDR3 is 16 residues. The germline CDR1 and CDR2 sequences are MDHEN and SYDVKM. The CDR3 loop reads CALSRALSRQNYGYTF. As DNA, the CDR3 is TGTGCGCTCAGCCGGGCGCTCAGCCGACAGAATTATGGCTACACCTTC.

The V call is TRBV30, the J call TRBJ1-3; 11 bases match TRBD1. Germline V lookup: CDR1 GTSNPN, CDR2 SVGIG (reference sequence). The CDR3 is 14 residues long. V dropped 4 bases and J dropped 8; count of bases not matched to a gene: 7. The CDR3 coding sequence is TGTGCCTGGACCCTTAGGGGACAGGGGGACACCATATATTTT. Translating gives CAWTLRGQGDTIYF. Full variable domain (outside the CDR3, taken from reference TRBV30 and TRBJ1-3): SQTIHQWPATLVQPVGSPLSLECTVEGTSNPNLYWYRQAAGRGLQLLFYSVGIGQISSEVPQNLSASRPQDRQFILSSKKLLLSDSGFYLCAWTLRGQGDTIYFGEGSWLTVV.

This chain links TRBV29-1 with TRBJ2-7; 8 bases agree with TRBD1. Germline trimming cut 7 bases from V and 1 base from J; bases unmatched to any gene: 9. CDR3 length: 14 residues. Germline V lookup: CDR1 SQVTM, CDR2 ANQGSEA. This CDR3 is CSATGAGGSYEQYF. Written as DNA, the CDR3 is TGCAGCGCGACAGGGGCAGGGGGATCCTACGAGCAGTACTTC.

With regard to this clone: The sample contains more than one DNA sequence encoding this CDR3. This chain links TRBV6-4 with TRBJ2-3; D not resolved. The CDR3 has 13 amino acids. Germline V gene sequence: CDR1 MRHNA, CDR2 SNTAGT. V was clipped by 3 bases and J by 2 bases, with 6 bases between them. The CDR3: CASSEEDTDTQYF. As DNA, the CDR3 is TGTGCCAGCAGTGAGGAAGACACAGATACGCAGTATTTT.

This clone was seen a few times. This rearrangement joins TRBV4-3 to TRBJ2-1; D remains unclear. Germline-derived CDR1 and CDR2 are LGHNA and YSLEER. V was trimmed by 2 bases and J by 9 bases, leaving 23 bases between them. This CDR3 is 17 amino acids long. The CDR3 DNA reads TGCGCCAGCAGCCAAAATTTTCAGCGAGCCCTCGGCGGTGAGCAGTTCTTC. The encoded protein is CASSQNFQRALGGEQFF.

The V call is TRBV6-1, the J call TRBJ2-1; D is tentatively TRBD1 or TRBD2 (5 bases each). Germline V gene sequence: CDR1 MNHNS, CDR2 SASEGT. V dropped 6 bases and J dropped 7 bases, with 19 bases sitting between them. The CDR3 extends over 15 amino acids. CDR3 nucleotide sequence: TGTGCCAGCAGCGAAAGCTACGGGAACAGGAATGAGCAGTTCTTC. Residues: CASSESYGNRNEQFF.

The chain couples TRBV27 to TRBJ1-1; 10 bases fit TRBD1. Germline CDR1 reads MNHEY; CDR2 reads SMNVEV (reference sequence). This CDR3 spans 16 amino acids. Trimming removed 3 bases from V and 7 bases from J; junction bases left unmatched: 11. The CDR3 nucleotides are TGTGCCAGCAGTTTCTCCCTCGACAGGGGGCTTGGTGAAGCTTTCTTT. The encoded protein is CASSFSLDRGLGEAFF.

The rearrangement joins TRBV18 to TRBJ2-7; D not resolved. Germline CDR1 and CDR2: KGHSH and LQKENI. V lost 6 bases, J lost 2 bases, and 20 bases lay in between. CDR3 length: 16 residues. The DNA for the CDR3 is TGTGCCAGCTCCCCGGGCCCCATTTATTCCCCCTACGAGCAGTACTTC. It codes for CASSPGPIYSPYEQYF.

This clone occurred once. This chain uses TRBV6-5 with TRBJ1-1; 10 nucleotides align to TRBD1. Looked up from germline, CDR1 is MNHEY and CDR2 is SVGAGI. V dropped 6 bases and J dropped 10; count of bases not matched to a gene: 14. The CDR3 contains 15 residues. This chain's CDR3 is CASSARTGGGLGAFF. The CDR3 DNA is TGTGCCAGCAGCGCTCGGACAGGGGGTGGTCTTGGAGCTTTCTTT.

Remarks on this clone: A far larger clone is just one base off, so this is likely a read error. V is TRBV10-3 and J is TRBJ1-4; D call uncertain. The CDR3 spans 13 residues. The germline V gene encodes CDR1 ENHRY and CDR2 SYGVKD. The CDR3 reads CAISGQEGERLFF. The CDR3 region has the DNA TGTGCCATCAGTGGGCAGGAGGGTGAAAGACTGTTTTTT.

As regards this clone: Other nucleotide sequences in the sample specify the same CDR3. The rearrangement links TRBV11-2 to TRBJ2-5; D not resolved. CDR3 length equals 11 residues. V was shortened by 2 bases and J by 5 bases, with 3 bases between the two germline ends. Germline V gene sequence: CDR1 SGHAT, CDR2 FQNNGV. DNA of the CDR3: TGTGCCAGCAGCTTAAAGGAGACCCAGTACTTC. Translating it yields CASSLKETQYF. Full variable domain (rest looked up from reference TRBV11-2 and TRBJ2-5): EAGVAQSPRYKIIEKRQSVAFWCNPISGHATLYWYQQILGQGPKLLIQFQNNGVVDDSQLPKDRFSAERLKGVDSTLKIQPAKLEDSAVYLCASSLKETQYFGPGTRLLVL.

The V gene is TRBV9, the J gene TRBJ1-4, with 7 bases aligning to TRBD1. The CDR3 extends over 13 amino acids. The V and J ends lost 3 bases and 11 bases, in that order; junction bases with no gene match: 7. Germline loops: CDR1 SGDLS, CDR2 YYNGEE. The CDR3 protein is CASSARDSDKLFF. The CDR3 coding sequence is TGTGCCAGCAGCGCCCGGGACAGCGATAAACTGTTTTTT.

The chain couples TRBV10-3 to TRBJ1-1; 9 nucleotides line up with TRBD1. This CDR3 is 17 amino acids long. With V trimmed by 0 bases and J by 4 bases, 9 bases remained unmatched. Germline lookup yields CDR1 ENHRY and CDR2 SYGVKD. The CDR3 here is CAISESMDRGAVTEAFF. As DNA, the CDR3 is TGTGCCATCAGTGAGTCAATGGACAGGGGAGCTGTCACTGAAGCTTTCTTT.

In this sample, this clone turned up once. This rearrangement joins TRBV7-3 to TRBJ2-6; possible D gene TRBD1, 5 bases. The V end was cut by 5 bases, the J end by 0 bases, with 11 bases between. This CDR3 is 16 amino acids long. Germline CDR1 is SGHTA and CDR2 is FQGTGA. CDR3 bases: TGTGCCAGCAGCCGACAGAGCCCCTCTGGGGCCAACGTCCTGACTTTC. Residues: CASSRQSPSGANVLTF. Drawing the rest from reference TRBV7-3 and TRBJ2-6, the complete variable domain is GAGVSQTPSNKVTEKGKYVELRCDPISGHTALYWYRQSLGQGPEFLIYFQGTGAADDSGLPNDRFFAVRPEGSVSTLKIQRTERGDSAVYLCASSRQSPSGANVLTFGAGSRLTVL.

J is TRBJ1-1 and V is TRBV5-6; no firm D call. The CDR3 is 15 amino acids. The germline gives CDR1 SGHDT, CDR2 YYEEEE. Deletions cut 0 bases from V and 2 bases from J, with 11 bases between. This CDR3 reads CASSLVYSINTEAFF. In nucleotides, the CDR3 is TGTGCCAGCAGCTTGGTTTACAGCATAAACACTGAAGCTTTCTTT. Based on the CDR3 plus reference TRBV5-6 and TRBJ1-1, the full variable domain is DAGVTQSPTHLIKTRGQQVTLRCSPKSGHDTVSWYQQALGQGPQFIFQYYEEEERQRGNFPDRFSGHQFPNYSSELNVNALLLGDSALYLCASSLVYSINTEAFFGQGTRLTVV.